This entry lists 9 T cell receptor beta chains sequenced from one sample in a study of blood T cell repertoires in COVID-19. Only in-frame clones appear in the TCRdb table, and some are missing; sequencing was by immunoSEQ multiplex PCR. The data contain about 210,000 clones, around 86% of them singletons. The sequenced material came from PBMCs or T cells enriched from blood (not recorded which). The receptors come from a woman in her thirties or forties with acute COVID-19.

V is TRBV7-2 and J is TRBJ2-6; D is undetermined. This CDR3 comprises 13 residues. V lost 4 bases and J 1 base, leaving 2 bases between the germline ends. The germline V gene encodes CDR1 SGHTA and CDR2 FQGNSA. The CDR3 DNA follows: TGTGCCAGCAGCTCATCTGGGGCCAACGTCCTGACTTTC. Encoded protein: CASSSSGANVLTF.

This clone was counted a few times. The chain has TRBV12-5 and TRBJ2-2; 10 bases match TRBD1. Per germline, CDR1 LGHNT and CDR2 FRNRAP. The CDR3 extends over 19 amino acids. The V gene end was trimmed by 5 bases and the J gene end by 5 bases; junction bases not matched to a gene: 17. CDR3 amino acids: CASGGRQGALSLGTGELFF. CDR3 in DNA: TGTGCTAGTGGTGGGCGACAGGGGGCGTTGTCGTTGGGGACCGGGGAGCTGTTTTTT.

This clone was observed a handful of times. The CDR3 sequence is CASMPSLGGGNEQFF. For the CDR3, the DNA is TGCGCCAGCATGCCGTCTCTTGGTGGAGGCAATGAGCAGTTCTTC. This chain joins TRBV10-2 and TRBJ2-1; TRBD2 is a possible D gene (5 bases). CDR3 size: 15 residues. Germline CDR1 and CDR2: WSHSY and SAAADI. The V gene lost 7 bases and the J gene lost 6 bases, with 19 bases spanning the gap.

The chain couples TRBV15 to TRBJ1-2; 12 bases are a match to TRBD1. The length of the CDR3 is 17 residues. The junction had 9 bases not matched to a gene; V was cut back by 1 base and J by 6 bases. CDR1 and CDR2 (germline): LNHNV, YYDKDF (reference sequence). The CDR3 here is CATSRAGGQGALDGYTF. CDR3 coding DNA: TGTGCCACCAGCAGAGCCGGGGGACAGGGGGCCCTGGATGGCTACACCTTC.

The CDR3 region is CASTHSGTPKGYTF. The CDR3 coding sequence is TGTGCCAGTACTCATTCCGGGACACCGAAAGGCTACACCTTC. The rearrangement links TRBV19 to TRBJ1-2, with a tentative D call TRBD1 (6 bases). Trimming shortened V by 7 bases and J by 8 bases, and 20 bases separated the two germline ends. This CDR3 contains 14 residues. Looked up from germline, CDR1 is LNHDA and CDR2 is SQIVND (reference sequence). The full variable domain, rest sourced from reference TRBV19 and TRBJ1-2, is DGGITQSPKYLFRKEGQNVTLSCEQNLNHDAMYWYRQDPGQGLRLIYYSQIVNDFQKGDIAEGYSVSREKKESFPLTVTSAQKNPTAFYLCASTHSGTPKGYTFGSGTRLTVV.

The genes are TRBV1 and TRBJ2-7; TRBD2, as called in the table, went unchecked against the DNA. TRBV1 is given as a pseudogene. CDR3 size: 15 residues. The CDR3 coding sequence is TGCACCAGCAGCCACCCGGTAGCTAGTCAGTCCGAGCAGTACTTC. Its protein product is CTSSHPVASQSEQYF.

The V call is TRBV18, the J call TRBJ1-1; 7 nucleotides align to TRBD1. Germline CDR1 is KGHSH and CDR2 is LQKENI. The V and J ends lost 0 bases and 1 base, in that order; junction bases with no gene match: 5. The CDR3 loop spans 16 amino acids. The CDR3 coding sequence is TGTGCCAGCTCACCACCTAGGACAGGCGCGAACACTGAAGCTTTCTTT. It translates to CASSPPRTGANTEAFF.

J is TRBJ2-4 and V is TRBV7-2; 8 bases are a match to TRBD2. Germline V gene sequence: CDR1 SGHTA, CDR2 FQGNSA. V trimming: 3 bases; J trimming: 6 bases; junction bases outside the gene matches: 10. The CDR3 has 16 amino acids. The CDR3 DNA reads TGTGCCAGCAGCTTCAGAGCAGGGACTAGAGGAAACATTCAGTACTTC. Protein product: CASSFRAGTRGNIQYF.

The chain has TRBV6-5 and TRBJ1-3, with D hard to call. Trimming took off 3 bases at V and 0 bases at J, with 9 bases between the two ends. The CDR3 totals 15 residues. The germline V gene encodes CDR1 MNHEY and CDR2 SVGAGI. CDR3 amino acids: CASSYAGASGNTIYF. CDR3 bases: TGTGCCAGCAGTTATGCAGGTGCCTCTGGAAACACCATATATTTT.